The 32 T cell receptor beta chains below come from one sample, sequenced in a study of B cell selection in AIRE deficiency. Regulatory T cells were sorted as CD4+CD25hiCD127low/negative. The assay was immunoSEQ multiplex PCR, and TCRdb's table has in-frame clones only and misses some. The sample holds 20,000 or so clones, nearly 95% seen once. The sequencing sample was made of CD4+CD25+ Tregs sorted from PBMCs. These receptors originate from a human donor in good health.

The rearrangement uses TRBV4-1 and TRBJ2-1; 9 bases line up with TRBD2. The junction had 7 bases not matched to a gene; V was cut back by 2 bases and J by 5 bases. This CDR3 has 16 residues. Germline CDR1 MGHRA, CDR2 YSYEKL. For the CDR3, the DNA is TGCGCCAGCAGCCAACCCGACCTAGCGGGACACAATGAGCAGTTCTTC. This translates into CASSQPDLAGHNEQFF.

The chain joins TRBV18 to TRBJ2-7, with 7 bases aligning to TRBD2. This CDR3 is 17 amino acids long. Per the germline V gene, CDR1 is KGHSH and CDR2 is LQKENI. V trimming: 3 bases; J trimming: 1 base; junction bases outside the gene matches: 12. CDR3 amino acids: CASSPGWVRGVSYEQYF. For the CDR3, the DNA is TGTGCCAGCTCACCTGGTTGGGTACGGGGGGTTTCCTACGAGCAGTACTTC.

V gene TRBV6-1 combines with J gene TRBJ2-7; no firm D call. Germline values: CDR1 MNHNS, CDR2 SASEGT. This CDR3 spans 14 amino acids. Trimming cost V 0 bases and J 2 bases, with 8 bases left between them. CDR3 DNA: TGTGCCAGCAGTGAAGCGGAACATACCTACGAGCAGTACTTC. This gives the protein CASSEAEHTYEQYF.

This chain connects TRBV25-1 to TRBJ1-1; no clear D. CDR1 is MGHDK and CDR2 is SYGVNS in the germline V gene. CDR3 length: 15 residues. Trimming removed 2 bases at V and 4 bases at J, with 14 bases between. CDR3 sequence reads: CASSERRAVGTEAFF. The CDR3 DNA is TGTGCCAGCAGTGAAAGGAGGGCGGTTGGCACTGAAGCTTTCTTT.

Here the CDR3 reads CASSPSGQSYEQYF. The CDR3 region has the DNA TGTGCCAGCAGCCCGAGCGGGCAGTCCTACGAGCAGTACTTC. This chain joins TRBV7-6 and TRBJ2-7, with a weak D call TRBD2 (6 bases). The CDR3 covers 14 residues. Deletions cut 5 bases from V and 1 base from J, with 12 bases between. CDR1 and CDR2 (germline): SGHVS, FNYEAQ.

In this sample, this clone turned up once. The V call is TRBV7-9, the J call TRBJ1-3; D is possibly TRBD1 (5 bases). The CDR3 length is 14 residues. The V gene's germline CDR1 is SEHNR and CDR2 FQNEAQ (reference sequence). The V end was cut by 3 bases, the J end by 8 bases, with 14 bases between. CDR3: CASSFTGLSYTIYF. The CDR3 region has the DNA TGTGCCAGCAGCTTTACGGGACTCAGCTACACCATATATTTT.

This clone appeared a single time. V gene TRBV11-2 combines with J gene TRBJ2-3; 10 nucleotides match TRBD2. CDR3 length equals 16 residues. The J segment lost 2 bases and the V segment lost 2 bases, leaving 4 bases of the junction unmatched. Per germline, CDR1 SGHAT and CDR2 FQNNGV. Here the CDR3 DNA reads TGTGCCAGCAGCTTAAGCCTAGCGGGGGCCACAGATACGCAGTATTTT. Amino acid sequence: CASSLSLAGATDTQYF.

DNA for the CDR3: TGCGCCAGCAGCCGCACATTAGAGGATACGCAGTATTTT. The encoded protein is CASSRTLEDTQYF. This chain uses TRBV4-1 with TRBJ2-3; D is ambiguous. This CDR3 is built from 13 residues. The V gene lost 4 bases and the J gene lost 6 bases, with 11 bases spanning the gap. Germline V gene data show CDR1 as MGHRA and CDR2 as YSYEKL.

V gene TRBV7-2 combines with J gene TRBJ1-2; a weak D match, TRBD1 (5 bases). This CDR3 spans 15 amino acids. CDR1 SGHTA and CDR2 FQGNSA come from the germline V gene. V was cut by 4 bases and J by 5 bases, with 17 bases left in between. DNA for the CDR3: TGTGCCAGCAGCTGGGGACTGATAACCGTTTATGGCTACACCTTC. It encodes CASSWGLITVYGYTF.

The genes are TRBV4-2 and TRBJ2-5, with TRBD2 matching 11 bases. With V trimmed by 4 bases and J by 5 bases, 12 bases remained unmatched. The CDR3 spans 17 residues. The germline V gene has CDR1 LGHNA and CDR2 YNFKEQ. CDR3 region: CASSLQILAGGAETQYF. As DNA, the CDR3 is TGTGCCAGCAGCCTCCAAATTCTAGCGGGGGGCGCGGAGACCCAGTACTTC.

This sequence joins TRBV18 and TRBJ2-4; D is unclear. V was trimmed by 6 bases and J by 0 bases, leaving 12 bases between them. The CDR3 has 15 residues. Germline V gives CDR1 KGHSH, CDR2 LQKENI. The chain's CDR3 is CASSRMQAAKNIQYF. The DNA for the CDR3 is TGTGCCAGCTCCCGGATGCAAGCAGCCAAAAACATTCAGTACTTC. The full variable domain, its missing parts supplied by reference TRBV18 and TRBJ2-4, is NAGVMQNPRHLVRRRGQEARLRCSPMKGHSHVYWYRQLPEEGLKFMVYLQKENIIDESGMPKERFSAEFPKEGPSILRIQQVVRGDSAAYFCASSRMQAAKNIQYFGAGTRLSVL.

This clone was recorded only once. V usage is TRBV6-1 and J usage is TRBJ2-5; D assignment may be TRBD1 or TRBD2 (6 bases each). Trimming cost V 6 bases and J 2 bases, with 13 bases left between them. The CDR3 extends over 14 amino acids. The V gene's germline CDR1 is MNHNS and CDR2 SASEGT. The CDR3 bases are TGTGCCAGCAGGAACTTAGGGGGGCAAGAGACCCAGTACTTC. Residues: CASRNLGGQETQYF.

The J gene is TRBJ2-6, the V gene TRBV28, with D perhaps TRBD1 or TRBD2 (5 bases each). The V end was cut by 4 bases, the J end by 0 bases, with 16 bases between. The CDR3 consists of 18 residues. Looked up from germline, CDR1 is MDHEN and CDR2 is SYDVKM. The CDR3 DNA reads TGTGCCAGCAGTTCGACCCGGGGCTCGTTCTCTGGGGCCAACGTCCTGACTTTC. This translates into CASSSTRGSFSGANVLTF.

This clone was picked up a small number of times. The chain combines TRBV2 with TRBJ2-5; D is unresolved. Trimming took 2 bases from V and 2 from J, leaving 9 bases between them. The length of the CDR3 is 14 residues. Germline CDR1 SNHLY, CDR2 FYNNEI. The CDR3 protein is CASSEFEGQETQYF. CDR3 sequence (DNA): TGTGCCAGCAGTGAATTTGAAGGGCAAGAGACCCAGTACTTC.

V and J are TRBV6-6 and TRBJ1-3; D gene uncertain. The V end lost 4 bases, the J end lost 0 bases, and 10 bases lay between the germline ends. CDR1 and CDR2 (germline): MNHNY, SVGAGI (reference sequence). CDR3 length equals 15 residues. The CDR3 coding sequence is TGTGCCAGCAGTTCCCCTCGGAGCTCTGGAAACACCATATATTTT. Protein product: CASSSPRSSGNTIYF.

V gene TRBV6-5 combines with J gene TRBJ2-5; 7 bases align to TRBD1. The J call may not be correct, given that the DNA end is closer to TRBJ2-7. Germline V gene lookup returns CDR1 MNHEY and CDR2 SVGAGI. This CDR3 has 12 amino acids. In DNA form, the CDR3 reads TGTGCCAGCAGCCTACAGGGGAGCGAGCAGTACTTC. The encoded protein is CASSLQGSEQYF.

The count of this clone is one. This chain connects TRBV11-2 to TRBJ1-1; D gene ambiguous. Germline assignment: CDR1 SGHAT and CDR2 FQNNGV. The V gene lost 2 bases and the J gene lost 0 bases, with 10 bases spanning the gap. CDR3 length equals 15 residues. The CDR3: CASSLFGIMNTEAFF. The CDR3 DNA follows: TGTGCCAGCAGCTTATTCGGGATAATGAACACTGAAGCTTTCTTT.

J is TRBJ2-3 and V is TRBV11-2; D not resolved. V lost 1 base and J 2 bases, leaving 10 bases between the germline ends. CDR1 and CDR2 from the germline V gene are SGHAT and FQNNGV. The CDR3 has 15 amino acids. The CDR3 loop is CASSLGQRLTDTQYF. CDR3 DNA sequence: TGTGCCAGCAGCTTAGGGCAGCGACTCACAGATACGCAGTATTTT.

This clone has only one observation. This chain connects TRBV4-1 to TRBJ2-3, with 10 bases aligning to TRBD2. Germline V gene data show CDR1 as MGHRA and CDR2 as YSYEKL. The length of the CDR3 is 18 residues. V trimming: 1 base; J trimming: 1 base; junction bases outside the gene matches: 8. This CDR3 is CASSQGPLGLAGTDTQYF. The DNA for the CDR3 is TGCGCCAGCAGCCAAGGCCCCCTCGGACTAGCGGGCACAGATACGCAGTATTTT.

V and J are TRBV27 and TRBJ2-5; TRBD1 matches 8 bases. CDR1 is MNHEY and CDR2 is SMNVEV in the germline V gene (reference sequence). The length of the CDR3 is 16 residues. The J segment lost 9 bases and the V segment lost 5 bases, leaving 17 bases of the junction unmatched. The CDR3 reads CASSRTRGPPTGAQYF. CDR3 nucleotide sequence: TGTGCCAGCAGTCGGACCAGGGGGCCCCCTACAGGGGCCCAGTACTTC.

The chain carries TRBV28 and TRBJ1-5; the D is unclear. In germline, CDR1 is MDHEN, CDR2 SYDVKM. The CDR3 contains 13 residues. V was shortened by 4 bases and J by 3 bases, with 7 bases between the two germline ends. The CDR3 DNA reads as TGTGCCAGCAGTTCCCCGAACAATCAGCCCCAGCATTTT. The encoded protein is CASSSPNNQPQHF.

This chain joins TRBV7-8 and TRBJ1-1; D not resolved. The CDR3 extends over 14 amino acids. V lost 1 base and J 4 bases, leaving 10 bases between the germline ends. Germline lookup yields CDR1 SGHVS and CDR2 FQNEAQ. The DNA for the CDR3 is TGTGCCAGCAGCTTAGGATGGGGAGGCACTGAAGCTTTCTTT. Protein sequence: CASSLGWGGTEAFF.

The chain recombines TRBV11-3 with TRBJ1-1; D is perhaps TRBD1 (5 bases). The CDR3 has 12 amino acids. The germline V gene encodes CDR1 SGHNT and CDR2 YENEEA. V was shortened by 2 bases and J by 8 bases, with 9 bases between the two germline ends. CDR3 sequence (DNA): TGTGCCAGCAGCTTACGGGGGTCAGAAGCTTTCTTT. As protein: CASSLRGSEAFF.

The J gene is TRBJ2-3, the V gene TRBV9; D ambiguous. Germline assignment: CDR1 SGDLS and CDR2 YYNGEE. The CDR3 covers 16 residues. Trimming removed 0 bases at V and 2 bases at J, with 13 bases between. The CDR3 protein is CASSVAWADPTDTQYF. DNA for the CDR3: TGTGCCAGCAGCGTAGCATGGGCAGACCCCACAGATACGCAGTATTTT.

The CDR3 loop reads CASSVLTSGTGELFF. The CDR3 DNA reads as TGTGCCAGCAGCGTATTAACTAGCGGAACCGGGGAGCTGTTTTTT. The chain links TRBV9 to TRBJ2-2, with TRBD2 matching 8 bases. From germline, CDR1 is SGDLS and CDR2 YYNGEE. V shed 1 base, J shed 5 bases, and the junction held 4 bases outside the gene matches. The CDR3 totals 15 residues.

The J gene is TRBJ1-2, the V gene TRBV7-9, with 12 bases matching TRBD1. V lost 5 bases, J lost 6 bases, and 10 bases stayed unmatched. In germline, CDR1 is SEHNR, CDR2 FQNEAQ (reference sequence). The length of the CDR3 is 16 residues. The CDR3 sequence is CASSPGTGGEVDGYTF. CDR3 DNA: TGTGCCAGCAGCCCCGGGACAGGGGGCGAAGTTGATGGCTACACCTTC.

The V gene is TRBV18, the J gene TRBJ2-1, with 7 bases matching TRBD2. The trim removed 0 bases at V and 10 bases at J, leaving 3 bases unmatched. Germline assignment: CDR1 KGHSH and CDR2 LQKENI. The CDR3 covers 13 residues. The CDR3 here is CASSPPYGGEQFF. The CDR3 DNA follows: TGTGCCAGCTCACCACCGTACGGGGGGGAGCAGTTCTTC.

The J gene is TRBJ1-6, the V gene TRBV28; D remains ambiguous. Germline CDR1 is MDHEN and CDR2 is SYDVKM. V was pared by 5 bases and J by 0 bases, with 14 bases between. This CDR3 contains 17 residues. The CDR3 nucleotides read TGTGCCAGCAGTCCCTTGGCAGGCCGCTCCTATAATTCACCCCTCCACTTT. This encodes CASSPLAGRSYNSPLHF. Full variable domain (missing parts from reference TRBV28 and TRBJ1-6): DVKVTQSSRYLVKRTGEKVFLECVQDMDHENMFWYRQDPGLGLRLIYFSYDVKMKEKGDIPEGYSVSREKKERFSLILESASTNQTSMYLCASSPLAGRSYNSPLHFGNGTRLTVT.

V gene TRBV2 combines with J gene TRBJ1-1, with D tentatively TRBD1 (5 bases). V lost 5 bases to trimming and J lost 10 bases, with 20 bases between them. Germline CDR1 SNHLY, CDR2 FYNNEI. The length of the CDR3 is 14 residues. In DNA form, the CDR3 reads TGTGCCAGCAGTAGCGTCGTTCGGGGCTTTGGAGCTTTCTTT. This codes for CASSSVVRGFGAFF.

The V gene is TRBV13, the J gene TRBJ1-2; D is uncertain. The CDR3 extends over 14 amino acids. V shed 3 bases and J shed 0 bases, with 8 bases lying between them. Germline CDR1 PRHDT, CDR2 FYEKMQ (reference sequence). CDR3 DNA: TGTGCCAGCAGCTTCGGCAAAGCTAACTATGGCTACACCTTC. It yields the protein CASSFGKANYGYTF.

V and J are TRBV19 and TRBJ1-5; perhaps TRBD1 as D (5 bases). V was clipped by 4 bases and J by 3 bases, with 10 bases between them. Germline V CDR1 and CDR2: LNHDA, SQIVND (reference sequence). This CDR3 comprises 14 residues. CDR3 DNA sequence: TGTGCCAGTAGTAGGGCAGGGATCAATCAGCCCCAGCATTTT. Its translation is CASSRAGINQPQHF.

The genes are TRBV12-5 and TRBJ2-3; D is unresolved. V lost 3 bases and J lost 2, with 12 bases in between. Germline-derived CDR1 and CDR2 are LGHNT and FRNRAP. CDR3 size: 15 residues. The CDR3 is CASGLGSLNTDTQYF. In DNA, the CDR3 is TGTGCTAGTGGTTTAGGGTCTCTCAACACAGATACGCAGTATTTT.